Listed below are T cell receptor beta chains from one sample, sequenced in a study of identifying expanded T cells in peripheral blood. Only in-frame clones appear in the TCRdb table, and some are missing; sequencing was by immunoSEQ multiplex PCR. This table has roughly 86,000 clones, about 85% appearing once. Sample: blood. These receptors came from a person between 18 and 75 years old in good health. The CDR3 runs from the conserved cysteine through the conserved F or W. Some rows have no size entry. The others give once, few or many, or a class for an expanded clone.

TRBJ2-5	once	TRBV7-2	CASSALGGAGETQYF
TRBJ2-7	.	TRBV11-2	CASSPDRAYEQYF
TRBJ1-3	.	TRBV19	CASRRKGGSGNTIYF
TRBJ2-1	.	TRBV14	CASSLGGRRSSYNEQFF
TRBJ2-1	.	TRBV14	CASSQWSGGSGNEQFF
TRBJ1-4	.	TRBV5-1	CASSLGQAATNEKLFF
TRBJ1-5	.	TRBV11-2	CASSTNGNQPQHF
TRBJ2-7	.	TRBV5-4	CASSLGQGSSYEQYF
TRBJ2-2	.	TRBV5-8	CASSLNFIGWLFF
TRBJ1-2	.	TRBV5-6	CASSLLGSYGYTF
TRBJ1-1	.	TRBV7-2	CASSPELQGYTEAFF
TRBJ2-5	.	TRBV7-3	CASSLAVIQETQYF
TRBJ1-5	.	TRBV6-5	CASSVLTSNQPQHF
TRBJ1-1	once	TRBV19	CASKGATSREAFF
TRBJ2-3	.	TRBV4-1	CASSGRQTDTQYF
TRBJ1-4	.	TRBV2	CASLGEKLFF
TRBJ1-5	many	TRBV7-2	CASSLTGPLSGHPNQPQHF
TRBJ1-2	.	TRBV7-2	CASSPGRHYGYTF
TRBJ1-1	.	TRBV30	CAWSGVTEAFF
TRBJ2-3	.	TRBV7-7	CASSLVAGDTQYF
TRBJ1-1	.	TRBV14	CASSQDTAGRNTEAFF
TRBJ1-2	few	TRBV2	CASNTGGTVNGYTF
TRBJ1-2	many	TRBV7-9	CASSPPALTGAFYGYTF
TRBJ1-1	few	TRBV7-2	CASSSTGGVTEAFF
TRBJ2-2	.	TRBV6-1	CASSVGNTGELFF
TRBJ1-6	.	TRBV13	CASVRSGSPLHF
TRBJ1-2	.	TRBV7-3	CASSLGTLQGRGGYTF
TRBJ2-7	.	TRBV5-4	CASSLSRTGDEQYF
TRBJ1-1	few	TRBV7-3	CASSLIGGSGTEAFF
TRBJ2-1	.	TRBV6-5	CASSRGLAGANEQFF
TRBJ1-1	.	TRBV4-1	CASSQDPPQGPNTEAFF
TRBJ1-1	.	TRBV14	CASSQETGLKGTEAFF
TRBJ2-7	.	TRBV5-4	CASSFGTGGGYEQYF
TRBJ2-7	.	TRBV2	CAIHGGPGTLSYEQYF
TRBJ1-2	.	TRBV6-1	CASTLDRDGGYTF
TRBJ2-7	.	TRBV30	CAWSARGIVYEQYF
TRBJ1-5	few	TRBV2	CASSAAETGHQPQHF
TRBJ1-1	.	TRBV7-9	CASSPQELSTEAFF
TRBJ2-3	.	TRBV9	CASSPALPGRTQYF
TRBJ1-1	.	TRBV21-1	CASREAGYNTEAFF
TRBJ1-2	.	TRBV19	CASSTGMGRFYGYTF
TRBJ2-2	.	TRBV2	CASSAEEDTGELFF
TRBJ1-2	.	TRBV2	CASSDRQGLPYGYTF
TRBJ1-1	.	TRBV11-1	CASSVRGVEAFF
TRBJ2-7	.	TRBV7-6	CASSLGTGGFQYF
TRBJ2-3	once	TRBV5-1	CASKWASGMADTQYF
TRBJ1-4	.	TRBV9	CASSVGATNEKLFF
TRBJ1-2	once	TRBV23-1	CASRYRGVGGYTF
TRBJ1-2	.	TRBV5-4	CASNTPTTGNYGYTF
TRBJ2-3	.	TRBV2	CAGSLYAADTQYF